One and the same sample provided the 25 T cell receptor beta chains below, sequenced in a study of cytomegalovirus exposure and HLA in healthy donors. The PCR employed 60 Vbeta primers together with 13 Jbeta primers. Profiling relied on immunoSEQ multiplex PCR, and the TCRdb table lists in-frame clones only, not all of them. The sample yields 46,000 or so clones, roughly 64% seen once. Sequenced input: PBMCs. The receptors were sampled from a man aged 55-75 years in good health and CMV-seropositive.

V is TRBV30 and J is TRBJ2-7, with TRBD1 identical over 10 bases. This CDR3 has 15 residues. V lost 0 bases to trimming and J lost 6 bases; unmatched junction nucleotides: 8. Germline CDR1 and CDR2: GTSNPN and SVGIG (reference sequence). CDR3 nucleotide sequence: TGTGCCTGGAGTGTATTCCGGGACAGGGGATCCGAGCAGTACTTC. It specifies CAWSVFRDRGSEQYF.

CDR3 bases: TGTGCCAGCAGCGTAGAGGTTAGCGGGAGAGGAGAGCAGTTCTTC. This encodes CASSVEVSGRGEQFF. The chain has TRBV9 and TRBJ2-1, with 9 bases lining up with TRBD2. The ends lost 0 bases at V and 10 bases at J; junction bases unmatched: 8. The length of the CDR3 is 15 residues. Germline-derived CDR1 and CDR2 are SGDLS and YYNGEE.

The chain combines TRBV5-1 with TRBJ2-5, with TRBD1 identical over 7 bases. The J call is doubtful: the DNA matches TRBJ2-7 better. From germline, CDR1 is SGHRS and CDR2 YFSETQ. This CDR3 contains 12 residues. The CDR3 DNA sequence: TGCGCCAGCAGCCTGGGACAGTACGAGCAGTACTTC. This encodes CASSLGQYEQYF.

This clone was observed a few times. This chain joins TRBV7-9 and TRBJ2-1, with D possibly matching TRBD2 (6 bases). The CDR3 is 15 residues long. Trimming removed 5 bases from V and 0 bases from J, with 11 bases in between. Looked up from germline, CDR1 is SEHNR and CDR2 is FQNEAQ (reference sequence). The CDR3, as DNA: TGTGCCAGCAGCGCAGCGGGTAGCTCCTACAATGAGCAGTTCTTC. Amino acid sequence: CASSAAGSSYNEQFF.

This clone has a handful of counts. The chain carries TRBV5-1 and TRBJ2-7, with 11 positions matching TRBD1. CDR3 length equals 15 residues. Germline CDR1 SGHRS, CDR2 YFSETQ. With 2 bases clipped from V and 2 bases from J, the junction kept 3 bases outside the gene matches. DNA for the CDR3: TGCGCCAGCAGCTTAGGGACAGGGGGTCCCTACGAGCAGTACTTC. Residues: CASSLGTGGPYEQYF.

The J gene is TRBJ2-3, the V gene TRBV5-6; TRBD1 is a possible D gene (6 bases). V shed 4 bases and J shed 3 bases, with 15 bases lying between them. The V gene's germline CDR1 is SGHDT and CDR2 YYEEEE. The CDR3 loop spans 15 amino acids. DNA of the CDR3: TGTGCCAGCAGCGCAAGGGACAACCCAACAGATACGCAGTATTTT. This sequence encodes CASSARDNPTDTQYF.

The rearrangement uses TRBV10-3 and TRBJ1-5, with D possibly TRBD1 on 6 matching bases. The CDR3 sequence is 13 residues long. The ends were cut back, 6 bases at V and 6 bases at J, with 12 bases in the middle. Germline V gene sequence: CDR1 ENHRY, CDR2 SYGVKD. CDR3 coding DNA: TGTGCCATCAGACAGGGAGGGGGTCAGCCCCAGCATTTT. This codes for CAIRQGGGQPQHF.

This clone was counted only a few times. V is TRBV6-5 and J is TRBJ2-1, with D possibly being TRBD2 (5 bases). The CDR3 loop spans 15 amino acids. Germline V lookup: CDR1 MNHEY, CDR2 SVGAGI. Trimming stripped 6 bases from V and 6 bases from J, with 18 bases between. CDR3 DNA: TGTGCCAGCAGCCCTAGGAGCGGAACCTCCAATGAGCAGTTCTTC. The encoded protein is CASSPRSGTSNEQFF.

This rearrangement joins TRBV6-1 to TRBJ1-1; 7 positions agree with TRBD1. The germline V gene encodes CDR1 MNHNS and CDR2 SASEGT. There are 13 residues in the CDR3. Trimming at V came to 6 bases and at J to 5 bases, leaving 6 bases not matched to a gene. CDR3 in amino acids: CASSTLQGTEAFF. In nucleotides, the CDR3 is TGTGCCAGCAGCACCTTACAGGGGACTGAAGCTTTCTTT.

The chain links TRBV12-5 to TRBJ2-7; D possibly corresponds to TRBD1 (5 bases). The germline V and J ends were trimmed by 6 bases and 3 bases, with 9 bases remaining between them. Looked up from germline, CDR1 is LGHNT and CDR2 is FRNRAP. The CDR3 consists of 12 residues. This CDR3 is CASGFDSYEQYF. The CDR3 DNA follows: TGTGCTAGTGGCTTTGACAGCTACGAGCAGTACTTC.

V gene TRBV4-3 combines with J gene TRBJ2-1, with 12 bases fitting TRBD2. The J segment lost 8 bases and the V segment lost 2 bases, leaving 7 bases of the junction unmatched. This CDR3 has 16 amino acids. Germline CDR1 and CDR2: LGHNA and YSLEER. The CDR3 DNA reads as TGCGCCAGCAGCCAATCTACTAGCGGGGGGCACGATGAGCAGTTCTTC. It codes for CASSQSTSGGHDEQFF.

As for this clone: The junction differs from germline at one of its ends, possibly a read error. The V gene is TRBV30, the J gene TRBJ2-5; 12 bases map to TRBD2. The CDR3 loop spans 15 amino acids. CDR1 and CDR2 (germline): GTSNPN, SVGIG (reference sequence). This chain's CDR3 is CARSLAGGRKETQYF. The CDR3 DNA follows: TGTGCCCGGAGCCTAGCGGGAGGGAGGAAAGAGACCCAGTACTTC.

The V call is TRBV27, the J call TRBJ2-7, with D possibly being TRBD2 (5 bases). The V and J ends lost 4 bases and 2 bases respectively, with 9 bases between them. Germline CDR1 is MNHEY and CDR2 is SMNVEV (reference sequence). The CDR3 runs to 13 residues. CDR3 coding DNA: TGTGCCAGCAGTTCCCGGGAAACCTACGAGCAGTACTTC. Its translation: CASSSRETYEQYF.

The sample holds one count of this clone. The V and J genes are TRBV6-1 and TRBJ2-1; D is perhaps TRBD2 (5 bases). Per germline, CDR1 MNHNS and CDR2 SASEGT. V was cut by 4 bases and J by 1 base, with 17 bases left in between. This CDR3 region has 17 residues. This CDR3 reads CASSAPIGLASYNEQFF. The CDR3, as DNA: TGTGCCAGCAGTGCTCCTATAGGGCTAGCTTCCTACAATGAGCAGTTCTTC.

The chain employs TRBV19 and TRBJ1-6, with D hard to call. CDR3 length: 11 amino acids. V shed 7 bases and J shed 12 bases, with 10 bases lying between them. Per the germline V gene, CDR1 is LNHDA and CDR2 is SQIVND (reference sequence). In DNA, the CDR3 is TGTGCCAGTAAGCGCCGGGTACCCCTCCACTTT. It codes for CASKRRVPLHF.

The chain carries TRBV2 and TRBJ1-4; D is unresolved. CDR1 and CDR2 (germline): SNHLY, FYNNEI. The CDR3 extends over 13 amino acids. The V end lost 3 bases, the J end lost 7 bases, and 9 bases lay between the germline ends. The CDR3 loop is CASSDTGIEKLFF. For the CDR3, the DNA is TGTGCCAGCAGTGATACGGGGATTGAAAAACTGTTTTTT. Combining the CDR3 with reference TRBV2 and TRBJ1-4 gives the whole variable domain EPEVTQTPSHQVTQMGQEVILRCVPISNHLYFYWYRQILGQKVEFLVSFYNNEISEKSEIFDDQFSVERPDGSNFTLKIRSTKLEDSAMYFCASSDTGIEKLFFGSGTQLSVL.

J is TRBJ1-5 and V is TRBV28; possibly TRBD1 for D (6 bases). CDR3 length: 13 residues. Germline lookup yields CDR1 MDHEN and CDR2 SYDVKM. Trimming stripped 9 bases from V and 2 bases from J, with 11 bases between. The CDR3 nucleotides read TGTGCCAGATATTCAGGGGGCAATCAGCCCCAGCATTTT. Residues: CARYSGGNQPQHF.

This clone was detected only a few times. This sequence joins TRBV7-6 and TRBJ2-1; tentatively, D is TRBD2 (6 bases). The CDR3 is 16 residues long. The germline CDR1 and CDR2 sequences are SGHVS and FNYEAQ. Trimming pared 0 bases from V and 7 bases from J, leaving 16 bases between. The CDR3 sequence is CASSLARSGAGNEQFF. CDR3 coding DNA: TGTGCCAGCAGCTTAGCGCGATCGGGCGCGGGAAATGAGCAGTTCTTC.

The chain has TRBV5-8 and TRBJ2-5; D might be TRBD1 (6 bases). CDR3 size: 14 residues. Trimming cost V 2 bases and J 0 bases, with 8 bases left between them. From germline, CDR1 is SGHTS and CDR2 YDEGEE. This chain's CDR3 is CASSFGTNQETQYF. The CDR3 region has the DNA TGTGCCAGCAGCTTTGGGACAAACCAAGAGACCCAGTACTTC.

This chain uses TRBV10-1 with TRBJ1-3, with 9 positions matching TRBD1. Germline CDR1 and CDR2: WNHNN and SYGVQD (reference sequence). After removal of 2 bases from V and 0 bases from J, the junction contained 8 bases not matched to a gene. The CDR3 extends over 18 amino acids. The CDR3 coding sequence is TGCGCCAGCAGTGAGAGGGTCGGGACAGGGTCCTCTGGAAACACCATATATTTT. The encoded protein is CASSERVGTGSSGNTIYF.

The chain links TRBV11-2 to TRBJ1-2, with D unclear. Trimming pared 6 bases from V and 7 bases from J, leaving 18 bases between. This CDR3 comprises 14 residues. The germline gives CDR1 SGHAT, CDR2 FQNNGV. This CDR3 is CASSPRTRFPGYTF. CDR3 nucleotides: TGTGCCAGCAGTCCCCGTACAAGATTTCCTGGCTACACCTTC.

The chain recombines TRBV19 with TRBJ2-7; no clear D gene. CDR3 length: 15 amino acids. Trimming cost V 5 bases and J 2 bases, with 16 bases left between them. Germline V lookup: CDR1 LNHDA, CDR2 SQIVND (reference sequence). The CDR3 region has the DNA TGTGCCAGTAGTTTTGCGGAGATGGCCCCCTACGAGCAGTACTTC. This translates into CASSFAEMAPYEQYF.

V and J are TRBV9 and TRBJ2-5, with 11 bases aligning to TRBD2. The ends lost 0 bases at V and 5 bases at J; junction bases unmatched: 9. The CDR3 has 17 amino acids. Germline assignment: CDR1 SGDLS and CDR2 YYNGEE. CDR3 sequence: CASSVEDSGRAGETQYF. Here the CDR3 DNA reads TGTGCCAGCAGCGTAGAGGATAGCGGGAGGGCCGGTGAGACCCAGTACTTC.

The genes are TRBV7-2 and TRBJ2-6; perhaps TRBD1 as D (5 bases). The length of the CDR3 is 16 residues. Germline V gene lookup returns CDR1 SGHTA and CDR2 FQGNSA. V was shortened by 0 bases and J by 2 bases, with 8 bases between the two germline ends. CDR3 bases: TGTGCCAGCAGCTTAGCGTACAGGCCTGGGGCCAACGTCCTGACTTTC. Its protein product is CASSLAYRPGANVLTF.

The chain carries TRBV7-9 and TRBJ2-2; D not certain. Trimming stripped 3 bases from V and 7 bases from J, with 6 bases between. The CDR3 length is 12 residues. Germline CDR1 SEHNR, CDR2 FQNEAQ (reference sequence). The CDR3 DNA reads as TGTGCCAGCAGCTTTCGTAACGGGGAGCTGTTTTTT. Translation gives CASSFRNGELFF.